The clone carrying this T cell receptor (beta chain) is a singleton in its sample. This record belongs to a study of OX40 agonist ivuxolimab in advanced cancers. Overall study context: Six ivuxolimab dose levels, 0.01 to 10 mg/kg, were given intravenously every 2 weeks. Three patients, one with hepatocellular carcinoma and two with cutaneous melanoma, responded partially.

Baseline was the first blood sampling point, followed by cycle 4 day 1 and cycle 7 day 1. Sequencing was performed with immunoSEQ multiplex PCR; in TCRdb, only in-frame clones are kept and a portion is missing. The table records some 130,000 clones, 90% of them present only once. The CDR3 consists of 15 residues. CDR1 and CDR2 (germline): SGDLS, YYNGEE. The J segment lost 4 bases and the V segment lost 2 bases, leaving 5 bases of the junction unmatched. The source is an adult with an advanced solid tumor such as melanoma, head and neck, liver or kidney cancer. The chain has TRBV9 and TRBJ1-2; 10 nucleotides agree with TRBD1. This sample comprised CD4+ or CD8+ T cells sorted from blood, obtained in a trial of the OX40 agonist ivuxolimab. CDR3 amino acids: CASSVGTGAGYGYTF. In DNA, the CDR3 is TGTGCCAGCAGCGTTGGGACAGGGGCGGGCTATGGCTACACCTTC.